This TCR beta chain stems from a study of T-cell reconstitution after alpha-beta-depleted transplantation in children. General study points: From surviving recipient T cells and thymic progenitors came the high day-60 TCRbeta diversity observed in some patients. Where alpha-beta T cells came from about two months after transplant was reportedly several hundred expanded graft clones. T-cell numbers and diversity, one year after transplant, stemmed largely from T cells that were newly produced.

CDR1 MNHNS and CDR2 SASEGT come from the germline V gene. V was pared by 1 base and J by 1 base, with 4 bases of the junction left unmatched. CDR3 length: 15 amino acids. A TCRbeta library incorporating unique molecular identifiers was prepared. TCRdb re-analysed the PCR reads in MiXCR, keeping a single row per CDR3 protein. The table lists approximately 130,000 distinct CDR3 sequences, about 9.5% of them singletons, with about 25% in the top ten. On this clonotype: Its specificity is not known.

The source of this sequence is a girl less than two years old who had a stem cell transplant for combined immunodeficiency, so the T cells may come from the graft donor. The sequenced sample was PBMCs, mostly from graft donor cells, obtained 180 days after TCRalphabeta/CD19-depleted stem cell transplant. The gene calls are TRBV6-1 and TRBJ2-7; 7 positions match TRBD1. CDR3 residues: CASSEDDRESYEQYF. CDR3 bases: TGTGCCAGCAGTGAAGACGACAGGGAGTCCTACGAGCAGTACTTC.